The T cell receptor (beta chain) under discussion was sequenced for a study of blood T cell repertoires in COVID-19. Germline V gene lookup returns CDR1 MGHRA and CDR2 YSYEKL. CDR3 length equals 15 residues. With 1 base removed from V and 4 bases from J, the gap between germline ends came to 11 bases. Clones were read by immunoSEQ multiplex PCR, and TCRdb kept only the in-frame ones, dropping some. Of more than 250,000 clones listed, 70% to 90% are singletons. This clonotype originated in a middle-aged woman with acute COVID-19. The J gene is TRBJ1-5, the V gene TRBV4-1; D gene ambiguous. Sequenced material: PBMCs or T cells enriched from blood (not recorded which). CDR3 region: CASSQARQSNQPQHF. CDR3 DNA: TGCGCCAGCAGCCAAGCTAGGCAGTCGAATCAGCCCCAGCATTTT.